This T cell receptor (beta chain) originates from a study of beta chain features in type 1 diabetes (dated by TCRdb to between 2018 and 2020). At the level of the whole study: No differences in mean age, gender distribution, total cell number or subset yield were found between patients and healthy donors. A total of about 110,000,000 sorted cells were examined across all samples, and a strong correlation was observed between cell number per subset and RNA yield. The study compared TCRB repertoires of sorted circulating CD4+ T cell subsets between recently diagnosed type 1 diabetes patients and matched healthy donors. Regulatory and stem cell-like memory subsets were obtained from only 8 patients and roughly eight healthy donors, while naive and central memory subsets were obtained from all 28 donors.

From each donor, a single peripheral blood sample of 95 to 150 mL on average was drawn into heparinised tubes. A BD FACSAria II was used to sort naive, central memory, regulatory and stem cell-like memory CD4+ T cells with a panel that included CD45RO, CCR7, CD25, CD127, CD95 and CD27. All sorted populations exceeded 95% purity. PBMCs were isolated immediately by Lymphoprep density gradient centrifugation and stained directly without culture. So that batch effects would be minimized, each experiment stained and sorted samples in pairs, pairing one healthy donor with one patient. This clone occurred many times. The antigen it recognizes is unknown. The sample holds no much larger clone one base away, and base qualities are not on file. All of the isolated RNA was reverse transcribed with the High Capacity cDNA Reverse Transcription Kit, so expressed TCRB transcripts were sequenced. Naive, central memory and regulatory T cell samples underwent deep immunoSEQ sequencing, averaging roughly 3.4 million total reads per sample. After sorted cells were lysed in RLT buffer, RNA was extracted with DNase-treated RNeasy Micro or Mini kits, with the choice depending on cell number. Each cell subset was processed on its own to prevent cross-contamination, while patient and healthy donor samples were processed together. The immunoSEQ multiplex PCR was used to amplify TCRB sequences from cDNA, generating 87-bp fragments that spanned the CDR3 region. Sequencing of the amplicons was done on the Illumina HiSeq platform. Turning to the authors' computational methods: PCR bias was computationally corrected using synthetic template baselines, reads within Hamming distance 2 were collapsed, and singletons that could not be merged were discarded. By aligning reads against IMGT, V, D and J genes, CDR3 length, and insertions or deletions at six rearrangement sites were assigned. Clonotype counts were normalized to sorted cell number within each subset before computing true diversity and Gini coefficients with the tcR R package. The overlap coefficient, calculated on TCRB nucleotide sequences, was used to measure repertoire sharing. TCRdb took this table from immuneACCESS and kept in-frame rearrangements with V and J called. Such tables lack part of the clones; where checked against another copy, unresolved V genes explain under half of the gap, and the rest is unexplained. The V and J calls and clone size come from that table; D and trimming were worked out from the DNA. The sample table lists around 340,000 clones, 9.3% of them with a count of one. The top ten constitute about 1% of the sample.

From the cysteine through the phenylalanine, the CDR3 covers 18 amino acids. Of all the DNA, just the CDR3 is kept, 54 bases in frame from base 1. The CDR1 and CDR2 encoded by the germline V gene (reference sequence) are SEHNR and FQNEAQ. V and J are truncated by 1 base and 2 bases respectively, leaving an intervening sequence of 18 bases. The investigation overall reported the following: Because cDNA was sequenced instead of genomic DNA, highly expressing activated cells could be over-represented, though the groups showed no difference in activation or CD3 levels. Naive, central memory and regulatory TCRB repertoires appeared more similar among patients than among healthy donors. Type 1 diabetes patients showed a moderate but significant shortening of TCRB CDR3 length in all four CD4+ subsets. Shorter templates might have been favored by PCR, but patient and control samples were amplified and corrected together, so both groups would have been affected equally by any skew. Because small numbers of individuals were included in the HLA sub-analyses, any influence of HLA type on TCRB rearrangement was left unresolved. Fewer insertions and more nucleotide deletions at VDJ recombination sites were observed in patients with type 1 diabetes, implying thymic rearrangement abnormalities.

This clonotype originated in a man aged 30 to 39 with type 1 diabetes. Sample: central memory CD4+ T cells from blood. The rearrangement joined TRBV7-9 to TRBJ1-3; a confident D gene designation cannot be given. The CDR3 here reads CASSLGGSGTLTGNTIYF. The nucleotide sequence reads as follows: TGTGCCAGCAGCTTAGGAGGATCCGGAACCCTAACTGGAAACACCATATATTTT.